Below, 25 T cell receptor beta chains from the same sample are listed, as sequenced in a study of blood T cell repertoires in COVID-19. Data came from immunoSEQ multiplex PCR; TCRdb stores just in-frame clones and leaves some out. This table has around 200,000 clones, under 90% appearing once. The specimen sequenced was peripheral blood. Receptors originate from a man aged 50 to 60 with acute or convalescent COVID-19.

The CDR3 DNA reads TGTGCCAGTAGAACTAGCGGGGGGTACAATGAGCAGTTCTTC. Encoded protein: CASRTSGGYNEQFF. V and J are TRBV19 and TRBJ2-1, with 12 bases matching TRBD2. The CDR3 consists of 14 residues. J lost 4 bases, V lost 6 bases, and 1 base had no gene match. The germline V gene encodes CDR1 LNHDA and CDR2 SQIVND (reference sequence).

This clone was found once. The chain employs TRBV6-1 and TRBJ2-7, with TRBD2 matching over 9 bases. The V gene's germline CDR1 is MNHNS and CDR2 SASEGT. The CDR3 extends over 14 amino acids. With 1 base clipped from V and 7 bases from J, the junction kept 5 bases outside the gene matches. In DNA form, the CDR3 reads TGTGCCAGCAGTGAAGTAGCGGGGGCTGGGGAGCAGTACTTC. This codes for CASSEVAGAGEQYF.

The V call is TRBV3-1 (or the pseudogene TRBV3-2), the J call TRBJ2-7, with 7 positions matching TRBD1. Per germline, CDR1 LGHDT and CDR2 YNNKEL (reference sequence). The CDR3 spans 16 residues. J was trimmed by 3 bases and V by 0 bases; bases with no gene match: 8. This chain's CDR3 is CASSQESPGQLYEQYF. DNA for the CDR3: TGTGCCAGCAGCCAAGAGTCACCGGGACAGCTCTACGAGCAGTACTTC.

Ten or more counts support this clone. DNA for the CDR3: TGTGCCAGCTCACCCCGGGGACAGGGCGTCGGCAATCAGCCCCAGCATTTT. This translates into CASSPRGQGVGNQPQHF. The rearrangement links TRBV18 to TRBJ1-5, with 9 bases fitting TRBD1. Germline CDR1 KGHSH, CDR2 LQKENI. CDR3 length: 17 residues. With V trimmed by 3 bases and J by 2 bases, 8 bases remained unmatched.

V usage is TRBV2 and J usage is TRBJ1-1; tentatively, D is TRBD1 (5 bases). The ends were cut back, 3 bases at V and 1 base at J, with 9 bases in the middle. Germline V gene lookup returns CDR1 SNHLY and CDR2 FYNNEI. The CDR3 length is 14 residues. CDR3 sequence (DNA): TGTGCCAGCAGTGAGGCAGGGTGGAACACTGAAGCTTTCTTT. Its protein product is CASSEAGWNTEAFF.

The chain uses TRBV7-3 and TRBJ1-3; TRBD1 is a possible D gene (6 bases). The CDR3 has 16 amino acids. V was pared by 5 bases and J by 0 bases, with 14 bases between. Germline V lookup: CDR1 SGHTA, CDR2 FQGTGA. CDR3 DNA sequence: TGTGCCAGCAGCCCAAGCCGACAGGCCTCTGGAAACACCATATATTTT. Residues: CASSPSRQASGNTIYF.

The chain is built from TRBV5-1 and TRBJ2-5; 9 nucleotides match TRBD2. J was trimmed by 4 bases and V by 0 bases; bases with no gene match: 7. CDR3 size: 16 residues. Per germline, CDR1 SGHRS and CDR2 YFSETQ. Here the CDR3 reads CASSLVLAGERETQYF. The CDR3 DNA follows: TGCGCCAGCAGCTTGGTCTTAGCGGGGGAAAGAGAGACCCAGTACTTC.

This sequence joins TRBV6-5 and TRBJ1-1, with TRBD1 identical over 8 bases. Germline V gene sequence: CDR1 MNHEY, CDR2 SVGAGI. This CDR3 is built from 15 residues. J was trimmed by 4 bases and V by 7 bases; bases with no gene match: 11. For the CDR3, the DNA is TGTGCCAGCATTCCCCCCAGGGGGCAAGGCACTGAAGCTTTCTTT. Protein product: CASIPPRGQGTEAFF.

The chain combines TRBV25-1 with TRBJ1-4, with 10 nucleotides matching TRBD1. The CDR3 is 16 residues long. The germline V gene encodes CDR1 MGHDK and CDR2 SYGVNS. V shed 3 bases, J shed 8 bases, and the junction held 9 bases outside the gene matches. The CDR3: CASSEGTGATSEKLFF. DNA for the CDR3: TGTGCCAGCAGTGAGGGGACAGGGGCGACCTCCGAAAAACTGTTTTTT.

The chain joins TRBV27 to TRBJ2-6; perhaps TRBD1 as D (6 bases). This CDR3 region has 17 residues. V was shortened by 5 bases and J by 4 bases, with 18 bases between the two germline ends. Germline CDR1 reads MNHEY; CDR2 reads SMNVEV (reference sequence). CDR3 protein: CASSGSDRIAGANVLTF. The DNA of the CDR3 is TGTGCCAGCAGTGGATCCGACAGGATCGCCGGGGCCAACGTCCTGACTTTC.

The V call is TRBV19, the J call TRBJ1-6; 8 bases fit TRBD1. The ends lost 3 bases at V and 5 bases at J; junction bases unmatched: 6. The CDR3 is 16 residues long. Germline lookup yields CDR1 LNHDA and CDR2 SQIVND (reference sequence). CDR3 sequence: CASSIGTGGHNSPLHF. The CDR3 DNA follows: TGTGCCAGTAGTATCGGGACAGGCGGACATAATTCACCCCTCCACTTT.

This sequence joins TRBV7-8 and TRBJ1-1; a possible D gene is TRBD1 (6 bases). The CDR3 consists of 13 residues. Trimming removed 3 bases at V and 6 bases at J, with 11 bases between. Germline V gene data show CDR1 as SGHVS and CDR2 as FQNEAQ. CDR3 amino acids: CASSLRGGPEAFF. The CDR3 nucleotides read TGTGCCAGCAGCTTGCGGGGGGGCCCTGAAGCTTTCTTT.

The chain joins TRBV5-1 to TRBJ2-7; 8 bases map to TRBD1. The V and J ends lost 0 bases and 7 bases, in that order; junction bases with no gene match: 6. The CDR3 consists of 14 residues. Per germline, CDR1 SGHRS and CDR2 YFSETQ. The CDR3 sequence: CASSLGGTGGEQYF. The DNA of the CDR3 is TGCGCCAGCAGCTTGGGGGGGACAGGTGGAGAGCAGTACTTC.

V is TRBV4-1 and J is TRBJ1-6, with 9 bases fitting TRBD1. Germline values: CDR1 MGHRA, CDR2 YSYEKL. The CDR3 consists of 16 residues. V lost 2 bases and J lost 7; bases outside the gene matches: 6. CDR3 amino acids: CASSQPQQGANSPLHF. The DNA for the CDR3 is TGCGCCAGCAGCCAACCCCAACAGGGGGCGAATTCACCCCTCCACTTT.

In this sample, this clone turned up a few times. The CDR3 here is CASSVGGTSNQPQHF. For the CDR3, the DNA is TGTGCCAGCAGTGTTGGAGGGACTAGCAATCAGCCCCAGCATTTT. The gene calls are TRBV2 and TRBJ1-5, with D possibly matching TRBD1 (5 bases). V lost 4 bases, J lost 0 bases, and 10 bases lay in between. The germline CDR1 and CDR2 sequences are SNHLY and FYNNEI. The CDR3 loop spans 15 amino acids.

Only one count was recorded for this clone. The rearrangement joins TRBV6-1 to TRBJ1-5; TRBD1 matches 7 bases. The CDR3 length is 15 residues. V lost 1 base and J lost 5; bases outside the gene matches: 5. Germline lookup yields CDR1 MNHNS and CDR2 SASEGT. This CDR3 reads CASSEGDREDQPQHF. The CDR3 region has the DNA TGTGCCAGCAGTGAAGGAGACAGGGAAGATCAGCCCCAGCATTTT.

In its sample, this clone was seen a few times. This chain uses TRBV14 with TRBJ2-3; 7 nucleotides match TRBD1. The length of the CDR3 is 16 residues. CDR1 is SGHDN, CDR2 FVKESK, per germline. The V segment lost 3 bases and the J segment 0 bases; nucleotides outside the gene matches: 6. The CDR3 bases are TGTGCCAGCAGCCAGTGGACAGGAGCTAGCACAGATACGCAGTATTTT. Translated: CASSQWTGASTDTQYF.

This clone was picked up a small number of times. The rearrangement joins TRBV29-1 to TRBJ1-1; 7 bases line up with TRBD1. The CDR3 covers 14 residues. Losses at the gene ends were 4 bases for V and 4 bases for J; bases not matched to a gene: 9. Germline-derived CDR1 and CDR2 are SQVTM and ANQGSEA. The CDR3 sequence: CSVAGQEGTTEAFF. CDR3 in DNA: TGCAGCGTTGCCGGACAGGAGGGGACCACTGAAGCTTTCTTT.

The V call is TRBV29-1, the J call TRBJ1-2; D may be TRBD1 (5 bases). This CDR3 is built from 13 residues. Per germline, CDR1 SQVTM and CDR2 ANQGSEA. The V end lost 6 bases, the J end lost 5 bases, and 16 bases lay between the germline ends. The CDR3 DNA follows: TGCAGCGTGGGGGTACAGGAGGGGTATGGCTACACCTTC. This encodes CSVGVQEGYGYTF.

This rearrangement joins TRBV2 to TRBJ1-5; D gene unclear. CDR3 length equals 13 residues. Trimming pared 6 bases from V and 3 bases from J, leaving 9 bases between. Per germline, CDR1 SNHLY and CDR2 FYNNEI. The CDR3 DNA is TGTGCCAGCAGGTATTCCTCCAATCAGCCCCAGCATTTT. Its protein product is CASRYSSNQPQHF.

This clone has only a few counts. The CDR3 coding sequence is TGTGCCAGCAGTCCAGGGGACAGGTTTAATGAAAAACTGTTTTTT. Translated: CASSPGDRFNEKLFF. V usage is TRBV28 and J usage is TRBJ1-4; 8 positions agree with TRBD1. Germline V gives CDR1 MDHEN, CDR2 SYDVKM. Trimming cost V 5 bases and J 4 bases; bases outside gene matches: 6. This CDR3 has 15 residues.

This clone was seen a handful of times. The CDR3 spells CASSLGILGQGTRDRRPQHF. DNA for the CDR3: TGTGCCAGCAGCTTAGGTATTTTGGGACAGGGAACCAGGGATAGGCGGCCCCAGCATTTT. V is TRBV7-8 and J is TRBJ1-5; 9 nucleotides match TRBD1. V was pared by 1 base and J by 9 bases, with 22 bases of the junction left unmatched. This CDR3 is built from 20 residues. CDR1 and CDR2 (germline): SGHVS, FQNEAQ.

This CDR3 is CASSRSSVGGDYGYTF. The CDR3 nucleotides are TGTGCCAGTAGTAGATCATCAGTGGGGGGAGACTATGGCTACACCTTC. The rearrangement joins TRBV19 to TRBJ1-2, with D possibly matching TRBD1 (5 bases). V shed 4 bases and J shed 3 bases, with 18 bases lying between them. The germline V gene encodes CDR1 LNHDA and CDR2 SQIVND (reference sequence). The CDR3 length is 16 residues.

DNA of the CDR3: TGTGCCAGCAGTCCTTGGGGGAGGGTGAACTATGGCTACACCTTC. It yields the protein CASSPWGRVNYGYTF. This chain uses TRBV27 with TRBJ1-2; possibly TRBD1 for D (5 bases). CDR3 size: 15 residues. The germline V gene has CDR1 MNHEY and CDR2 SMNVEV (reference sequence). The V and J ends lost 5 bases and 2 bases respectively, with 15 bases between them.

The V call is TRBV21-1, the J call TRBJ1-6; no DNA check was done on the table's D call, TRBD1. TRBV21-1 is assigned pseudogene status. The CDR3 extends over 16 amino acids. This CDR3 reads CASSKEGGQRNSPLHF. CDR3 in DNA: TGTGCCAGCAGCAAAGAGGGGGGACAGAGGAATTCACCCCTCCACTTT.